This TCR beta chain originates from a study of T cells in Graves' hyperthyroidism and ophthalmopathy. Study-level points and caveats: Blood samples included most of the expanded thyroid clonotypes exceeding 0.001.

This clonotype was counted a few times. The antigen is unknown. The investigators amplified TCR beta CDR3 regions from RNA transcripts. The study used the HTBI primer set for a first-round RT-PCR of the TCR CDR3. TCRdb re-derived calls from the multiplex PCR reads in MiXCR, one entry per CDR3 protein. The sample holds fewer than 650,000 distinct CDR3 sequences, 14% seen once. This TCR was recovered from a woman aged 40 to 50 with Graves' hyperthyroidism. Sequencing input: blood.

CDR3 in amino acids: CASHPWEGTDTQYF. The CDR3 DNA reads as TGTGCCAGTCATCCTTGGGAAGGCACAGATACGCAGTATTTT. The rearrangement links TRBV27 to TRBJ2-3, with unresolved D. This CDR3 spans 14 amino acids. Germline-derived CDR1 and CDR2 are MNHEY and SMNVEV (reference sequence). V was cut by 9 bases and J by 1 base, with 14 bases left in between.